This is a list of T cell receptor beta chains from one sample in a study of blood T cell repertoires in COVID-19. Assay: immunoSEQ multiplex PCR; the TCRdb copy retains only in-frame clones and omits some. The sample holds over 200,000 clones, approximately 88% seen once. Sequenced input: PBMCs or T cells enriched from blood (not recorded which). These receptors all stem from a woman younger than 45 who had been exposed to COVID-19. The CDR3 runs from the conserved cysteine through the conserved F or W. D genes are given only for firm matches. Clone size is given for some rows only: seen once, a few or many times, or a class if the clone is expanded.

D	J	V	size	CDR3	DNA
TRBD1	TRBJ1-5	TRBV18	few	CASSRDRGHNQPQHF	TGTGCCAGCTCGAGGGACAGGGGGCATAATCAGCCCCAGCATTTT
NA	TRBJ1-4	TRBV5-1	NA	CASSLGLGGYSEKLFF	TGCGCCAGCAGCTTGGGGCTAGGAGGTTATAGTGAAAAACTGTTTTTT
NA	TRBJ1-2	TRBV2	NA	CASSMLGADYGYTF	TGTGCCAGCAGCATGTTGGGGGCGGACTATGGCTACACCTTC
TRBD2	TRBJ2-2	TRBV19	once	CASIRAGGNTGELFF	TGTGCCAGTATCCGAGCGGGAGGAAACACCGGGGAGCTGTTTTTT
NA	TRBJ2-7	TRBV5-1	NA	CASSLDSPYEQYF	TGCGCCAGCAGCTTAGACAGCCCCTACGAGCAGTACTTC
TRBD1	TRBJ2-7	TRBV3-1/TRBV3-2	NA	CASSQSRTGNYEQYF	TGTGCCAGCAGCCAATCAAGGACAGGGAACTACGAGCAGTACTTC
TRBD2	TRBJ2-2	TRBV3-1/TRBV3-2	NA	CASSQVAGDTGELFF	TGTGCCAGCAGCCAAGTTGCGGGAGATACCGGGGAGCTGTTTTTT
NA	TRBJ1-3	TRBV28	NA	CASVGGPPKNSGNTIYF	TGTGCCAGCGTGGGGGGGCCGCCGAAAAATTCTGGAAACACCATATATTTT
TRBD1	TRBJ1-6	TRBV10-3	NA	CAIRRDSSSYNSPLHF	TGTGCCATCAGGCGGGACAGTAGCTCCTATAATTCACCCCTCCACTTT
TRBD1	TRBJ1-6	TRBV7-8	NA	CASSYDRVGSPLHF	TGTGCCAGCAGCTACGACAGGGTGGGATCACCCCTCCACTTT
TRBD2	TRBJ2-1	TRBV6-1	few	CASSDGPTGGFYNEQFF	TGTGCCAGCAGTGACGGTCCAACGGGGGGGTTCTACAATGAGCAGTTCTTC
TRBD1	TRBJ1-1	TRBV12-5	few	CASGLDRALNTEAFF	TGTGCTAGTGGCCTAGACAGGGCTCTGAACACTGAAGCTTTCTTT
TRBD1	TRBJ2-5	TRBV5-4	NA	CASSLQGEAQYF	TGTGCCAGCAGCTTACAGGGGGAAGCCCAGTACTTC
NA	TRBJ2-1	TRBV6-5	NA	CASSYGTRYNEQFF	TGTGCCAGCAGTTACGGGACTCGTTACAATGAGCAGTTCTTC
NA	TRBJ1-5	TRBV29-1	NA	CSVLAGRDQPQHF	TGCAGCGTTTTGGCAGGGCGTGATCAGCCCCAGCATTTT
NA	TRBJ2-3	TRBV10-3	NA	CATTTSTDTQYF	TGTGCCACAACGACTAGCACAGATACGCAGTATTTT